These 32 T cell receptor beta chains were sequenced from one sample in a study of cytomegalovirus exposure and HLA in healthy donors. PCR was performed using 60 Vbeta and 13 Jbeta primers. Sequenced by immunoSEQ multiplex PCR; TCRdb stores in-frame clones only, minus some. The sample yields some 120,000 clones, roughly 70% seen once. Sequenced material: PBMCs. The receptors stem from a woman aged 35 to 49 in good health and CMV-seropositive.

CDR3: CASRMEMRTQYF. CDR3 in DNA: TGTGCCAGCAGAATGGAAATGAGGACTCAGTACTTC. The rearrangement links TRBV6-1 to TRBJ2-5; D is perhaps TRBD2 (5 bases). Trimming cost V 6 bases and J 11 bases, with 16 bases left between them. The CDR3 is 12 residues long. Germline CDR1 MNHNS, CDR2 SASEGT.

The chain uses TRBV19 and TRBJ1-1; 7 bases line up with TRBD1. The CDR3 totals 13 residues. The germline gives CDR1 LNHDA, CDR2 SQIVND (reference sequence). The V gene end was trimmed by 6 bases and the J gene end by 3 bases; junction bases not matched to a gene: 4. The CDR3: CASSRDRDTEAFF. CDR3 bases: TGTGCCAGTAGCCGAGACAGGGACACTGAAGCTTTCTTT.

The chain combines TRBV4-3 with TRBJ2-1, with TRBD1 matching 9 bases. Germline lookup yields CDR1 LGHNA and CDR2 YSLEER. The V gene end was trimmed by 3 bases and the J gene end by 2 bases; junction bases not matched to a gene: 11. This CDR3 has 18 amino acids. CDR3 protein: CASSQTGGPPLAYNEQFF. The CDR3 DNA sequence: TGCGCCAGCAGCCAGACAGGGGGTCCACCCCTTGCCTACAATGAGCAGTTCTTC.

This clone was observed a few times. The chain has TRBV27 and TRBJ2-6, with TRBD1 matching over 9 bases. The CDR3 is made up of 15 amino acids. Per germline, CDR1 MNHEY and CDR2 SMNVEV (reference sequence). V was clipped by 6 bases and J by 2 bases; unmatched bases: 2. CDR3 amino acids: CASRDRGAGANVLTF. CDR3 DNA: TGTGCCAGCAGGGACAGGGGCGCTGGGGCCAACGTCCTGACTTTC.

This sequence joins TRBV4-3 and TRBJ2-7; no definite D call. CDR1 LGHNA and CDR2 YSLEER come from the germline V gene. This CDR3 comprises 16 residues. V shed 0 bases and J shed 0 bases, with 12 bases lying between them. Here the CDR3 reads CASSQELAGSSYEQYF. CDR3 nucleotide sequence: TGCGCCAGCAGCCAAGAATTGGCAGGAAGCTCCTACGAGCAGTACTTC.

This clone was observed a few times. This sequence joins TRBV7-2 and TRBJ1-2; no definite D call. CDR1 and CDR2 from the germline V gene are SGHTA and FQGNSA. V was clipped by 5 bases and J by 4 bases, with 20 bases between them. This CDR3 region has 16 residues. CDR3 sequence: CASSPEAVPPPYGYTF. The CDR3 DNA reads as TGTGCCAGCAGCCCGGAGGCAGTCCCTCCCCCCTATGGCTACACCTTC.

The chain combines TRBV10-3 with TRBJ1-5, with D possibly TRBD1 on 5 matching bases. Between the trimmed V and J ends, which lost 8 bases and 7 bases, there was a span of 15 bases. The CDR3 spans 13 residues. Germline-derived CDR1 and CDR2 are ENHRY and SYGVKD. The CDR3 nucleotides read TGTGCCATCGGGGGGATGTCAGGACAGCCCCAGCATTTT. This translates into CAIGGMSGQPQHF.

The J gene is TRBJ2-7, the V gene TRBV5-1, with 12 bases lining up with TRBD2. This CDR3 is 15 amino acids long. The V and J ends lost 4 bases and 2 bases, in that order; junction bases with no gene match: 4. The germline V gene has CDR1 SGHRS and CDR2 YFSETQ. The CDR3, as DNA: TGCGCCAGCAGCCCACCTAGCGGGGGGGCCTACGAGCAGTACTTC. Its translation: CASSPPSGGAYEQYF.

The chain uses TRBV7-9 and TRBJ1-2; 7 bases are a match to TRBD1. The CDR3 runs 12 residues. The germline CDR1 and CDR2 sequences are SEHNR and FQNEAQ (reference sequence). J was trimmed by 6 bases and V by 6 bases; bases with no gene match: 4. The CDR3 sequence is CASSSQGDGYTF. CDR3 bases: TGTGCCAGCAGTTCCCAGGGGGATGGCTACACCTTC.

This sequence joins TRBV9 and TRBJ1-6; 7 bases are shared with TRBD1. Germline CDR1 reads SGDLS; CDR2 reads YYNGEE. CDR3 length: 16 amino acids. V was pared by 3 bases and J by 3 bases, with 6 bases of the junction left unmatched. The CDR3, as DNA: TGTGCCAGCAGCGGCGGACAGGAGCACTATAATTCACCCCTCCACTTT. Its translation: CASSGGQEHYNSPLHF.

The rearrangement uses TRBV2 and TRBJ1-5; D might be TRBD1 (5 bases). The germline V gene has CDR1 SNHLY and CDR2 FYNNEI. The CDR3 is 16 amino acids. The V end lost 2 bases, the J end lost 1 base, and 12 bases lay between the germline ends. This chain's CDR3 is CASSERGDVSNQPQHF. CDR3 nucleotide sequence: TGTGCCAGCAGTGAACGGGGGGATGTAAGCAATCAGCCCCAGCATTTT. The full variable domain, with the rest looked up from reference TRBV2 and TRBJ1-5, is EPEVTQTPSHQVTQMGQEVILRCVPISNHLYFYWYRQILGQKVEFLVSFYNNEISEKSEIFDDQFSVERPDGSNFTLKIRSTKLEDSAMYFCASSERGDVSNQPQHFGDGTRLSIL.

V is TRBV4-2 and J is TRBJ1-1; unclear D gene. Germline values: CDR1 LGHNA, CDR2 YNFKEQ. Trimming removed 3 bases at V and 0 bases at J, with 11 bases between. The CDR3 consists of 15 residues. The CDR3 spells CASSQDAGVNTEAFF. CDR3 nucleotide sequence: TGTGCCAGCAGCCAGGATGCCGGGGTGAACACTGAAGCTTTCTTT.

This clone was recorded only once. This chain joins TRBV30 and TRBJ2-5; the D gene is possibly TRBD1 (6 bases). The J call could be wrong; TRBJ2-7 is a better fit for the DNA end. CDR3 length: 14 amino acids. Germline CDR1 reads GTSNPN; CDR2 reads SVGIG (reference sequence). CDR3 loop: CAWSRNRVSYEQYF. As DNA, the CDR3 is TGTGCCTGGAGTAGAAACAGGGTTTCCTACGAGCAGTACTTC.

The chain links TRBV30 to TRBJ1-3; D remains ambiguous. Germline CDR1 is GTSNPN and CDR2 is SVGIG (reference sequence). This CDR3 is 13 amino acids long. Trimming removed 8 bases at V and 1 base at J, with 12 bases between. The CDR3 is CATRDRSGNTIYF. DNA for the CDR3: TGTGCCACCCGGGATAGATCTGGAAACACCATATATTTT.

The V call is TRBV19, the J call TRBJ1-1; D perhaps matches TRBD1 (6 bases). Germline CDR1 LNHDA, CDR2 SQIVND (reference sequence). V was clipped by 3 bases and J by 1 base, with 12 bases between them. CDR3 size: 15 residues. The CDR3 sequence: CASSILDSSNTEAFF. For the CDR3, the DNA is TGTGCCAGTAGTATCCTGGACAGCTCGAACACTGAAGCTTTCTTT.

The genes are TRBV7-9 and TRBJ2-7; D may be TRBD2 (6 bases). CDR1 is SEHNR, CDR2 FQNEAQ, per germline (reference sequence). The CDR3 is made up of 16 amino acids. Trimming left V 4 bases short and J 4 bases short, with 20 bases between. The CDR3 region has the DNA TGTGCCAGCAGCTCGAGTCGTTCCGGGAGTGGGTACGAGCAGTACTTC. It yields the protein CASSSSRSGSGYEQYF.

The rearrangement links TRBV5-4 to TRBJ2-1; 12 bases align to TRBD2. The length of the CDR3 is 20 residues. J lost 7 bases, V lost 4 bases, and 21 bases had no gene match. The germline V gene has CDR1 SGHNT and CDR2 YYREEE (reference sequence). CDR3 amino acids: CASSMGGASGRATPKNEQFF. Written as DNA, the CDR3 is TGTGCCAGCAGCATGGGAGGGGCTAGCGGGAGGGCCACCCCAAAAAATGAGCAGTTCTTC.

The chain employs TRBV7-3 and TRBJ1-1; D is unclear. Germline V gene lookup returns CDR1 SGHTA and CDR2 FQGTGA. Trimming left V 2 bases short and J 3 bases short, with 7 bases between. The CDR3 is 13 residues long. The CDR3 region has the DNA TGTGCCAGCAGCTTACCGCAGTACACTGAAGCTTTCTTT. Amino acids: CASSLPQYTEAFF. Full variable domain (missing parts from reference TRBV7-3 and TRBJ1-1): GAGVSQTPSNKVTEKGKYVELRCDPISGHTALYWYRQSLGQGPEFLIYFQGTGAADDSGLPNDRFFAVRPEGSVSTLKIQRTERGDSAVYLCASSLPQYTEAFFGQGTRLTVV.

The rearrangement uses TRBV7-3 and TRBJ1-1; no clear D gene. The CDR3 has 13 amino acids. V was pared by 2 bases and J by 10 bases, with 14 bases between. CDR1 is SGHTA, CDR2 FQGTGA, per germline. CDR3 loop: CASSLDALEGAFF. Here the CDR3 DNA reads TGTGCCAGCAGCTTAGACGCCCTGGAGGGAGCTTTCTTT.

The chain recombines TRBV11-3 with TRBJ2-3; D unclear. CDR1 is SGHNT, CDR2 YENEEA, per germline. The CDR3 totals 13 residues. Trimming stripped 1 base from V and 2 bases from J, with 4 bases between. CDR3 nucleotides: TGTGCCAGCAGCTTAGCCTCCACAGATACGCAGTATTTT. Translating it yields CASSLASTDTQYF.

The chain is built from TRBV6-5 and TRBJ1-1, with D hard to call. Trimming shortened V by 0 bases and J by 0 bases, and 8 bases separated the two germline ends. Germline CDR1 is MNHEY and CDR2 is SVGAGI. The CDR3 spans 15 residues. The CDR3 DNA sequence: TGTGCCAGCAGTTACTCGAGGCAAGTGAACACTGAAGCTTTCTTT. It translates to CASSYSRQVNTEAFF.

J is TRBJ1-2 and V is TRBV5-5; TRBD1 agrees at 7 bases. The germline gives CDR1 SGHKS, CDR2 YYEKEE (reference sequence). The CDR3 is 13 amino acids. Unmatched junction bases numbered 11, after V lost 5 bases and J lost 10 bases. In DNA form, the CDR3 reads TGTGCCAGCAGAGGGGGACAGATAAGAGACTACACCTTC. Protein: CASRGGQIRDYTF.

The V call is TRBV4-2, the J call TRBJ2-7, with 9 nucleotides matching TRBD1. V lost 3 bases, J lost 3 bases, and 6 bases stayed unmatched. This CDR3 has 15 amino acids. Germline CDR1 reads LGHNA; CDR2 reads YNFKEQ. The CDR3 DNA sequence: TGTGCCAGCAGCCAGGATCCGGGACAGGGCTACGAGCAGTACTTC. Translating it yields CASSQDPGQGYEQYF.

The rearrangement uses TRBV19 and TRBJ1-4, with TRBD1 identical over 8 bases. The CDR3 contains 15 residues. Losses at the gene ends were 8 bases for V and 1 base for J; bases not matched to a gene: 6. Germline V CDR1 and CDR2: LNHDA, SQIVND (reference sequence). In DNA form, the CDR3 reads TGTGCCAGTCGGGGGGACAGGCAAACTAATGAAAAACTGTTTTTT. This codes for CASRGDRQTNEKLFF.

The CDR3 protein is CASSVEKGNRNTIYF. Here the CDR3 DNA reads TGTGCCAGCAGCGTCGAGAAGGGGAATAGAAACACCATATATTTT. The V call is TRBV9, the J call TRBJ1-3, with D perhaps TRBD1 (5 bases). CDR3 length equals 15 residues. Germline V lookup: CDR1 SGDLS, CDR2 YYNGEE. Trimming took off 2 bases at V and 5 bases at J, with 14 bases between the two ends.

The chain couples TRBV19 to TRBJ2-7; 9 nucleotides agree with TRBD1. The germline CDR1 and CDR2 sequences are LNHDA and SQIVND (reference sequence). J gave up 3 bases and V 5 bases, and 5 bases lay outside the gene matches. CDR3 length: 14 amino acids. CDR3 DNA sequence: TGTGCCAGTAGTGACGGACAGGGGTACTACGAGCAGTACTTC. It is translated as CASSDGQGYYEQYF.

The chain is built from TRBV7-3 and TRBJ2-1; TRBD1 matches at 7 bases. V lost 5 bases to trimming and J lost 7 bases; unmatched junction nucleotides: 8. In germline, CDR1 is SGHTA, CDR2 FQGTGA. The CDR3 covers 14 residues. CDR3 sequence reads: CASSQPGQSNEQFF. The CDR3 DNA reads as TGTGCCAGCAGCCAACCGGGACAGTCAAATGAGCAGTTCTTC.

This chain's CDR3 is CASSQPTVRSGEKLFF. In nucleotides, the CDR3 is TGCGCCAGCAGCCAACCCACTGTGAGGTCCGGTGAAAAACTGTTTTTT. The chain couples TRBV4-3 to TRBJ1-4; no clear D. CDR1 is LGHNA and CDR2 is YSLEER in the germline V gene. Trimming removed 2 bases from V and 7 bases from J, with 17 bases in between. The CDR3 covers 16 residues.

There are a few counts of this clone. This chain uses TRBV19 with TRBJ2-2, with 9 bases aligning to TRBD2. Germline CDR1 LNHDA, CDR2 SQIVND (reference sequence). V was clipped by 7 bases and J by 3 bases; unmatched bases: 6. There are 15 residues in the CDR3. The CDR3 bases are TGTGCCAGTATTGTTAGCGGGAGTCACACCGGGGAGCTGTTTTTT. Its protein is CASIVSGSHTGELFF. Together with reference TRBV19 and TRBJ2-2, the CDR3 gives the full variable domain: DGGITQSPKYLFRKEGQNVTLSCEQNLNHDAMYWYRQDPGQGLRLIYYSQIVNDFQKGDIAEGYSVSREKKESFPLTVTSAQKNPTAFYLCASIVSGSHTGELFFGEGSRLTVL.

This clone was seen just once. As DNA, the CDR3 is TGTGCCAGCAGTCCCACTAGCGGGAGTAGCTCCTACAATGAGCAGTTCTTC. Protein product: CASSPTSGSSSYNEQFF. V usage is TRBV6-4 and J usage is TRBJ2-1, with TRBD2 matching over 11 bases. V was pared by 5 bases and J by 0 bases, with 6 bases of the junction left unmatched. Germline V CDR1 and CDR2: MRHNA, SNTAGT. This CDR3 region has 17 residues.

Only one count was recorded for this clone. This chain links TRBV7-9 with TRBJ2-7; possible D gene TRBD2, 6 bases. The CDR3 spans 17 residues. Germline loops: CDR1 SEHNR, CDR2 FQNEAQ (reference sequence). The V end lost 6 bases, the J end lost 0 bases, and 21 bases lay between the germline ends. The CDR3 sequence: CASSSRNPGSSSYEQYF. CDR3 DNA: TGTGCCAGCAGTTCTAGAAACCCCGGGAGTAGCTCCTACGAGCAGTACTTC.

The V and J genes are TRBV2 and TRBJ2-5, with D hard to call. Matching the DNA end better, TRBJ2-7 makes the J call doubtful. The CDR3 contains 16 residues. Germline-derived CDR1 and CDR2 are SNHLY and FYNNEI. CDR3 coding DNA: TGTGCCAGCAGTGAAGCAGGTCTGTCAAAGGACTACGAGCAGTACTTC. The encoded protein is CASSEAGLSKDYEQYF.